The T cell receptor (beta chain) described here comes from a study of a mutant IDH1 vaccine in newly diagnosed glioma (dated by TCRdb to about 2021). Broadly, across the study: Eight vaccinations were administered to patients in weeks 1, 3, 5, 7, 11, 15, 19 and 23, corresponding to visits V03 through V10. Vaccination began 4-6 weeks after radiotherapy alone, or alongside temozolomide cycles in the chemotherapy-containing groups. Of the roughly 30 treated patients, approximately 62% were male and roughly 38% were female, and a mean age of roughly 40 years was recorded. Before enrollment, patients had received standard therapy of radiotherapy alone, temozolomide alone, or radiochemotherapy with temozolomide; most received the combination. Peripheral blood samples were drawn at six visits, namely V03 (baseline), V05, V07, V10, V12 and V13. For exploratory analyses, 25 treated patients had longitudinal TCRB deep sequencing done wherever samples were available. The investigation overall reported the following: Availability determined which PBMC samples were chosen for TCRB deep sequencing. Immune responses induced by the vaccine were seen in around 93% of patients across multiple MHC alleles. Changes in the top peripheral T cell clonotypes picked up by TCRB sequencing did not appear to be linked to pseudoprogression. It was noted by the authors that analyses of patient blood samples could not be reproduced owing to sample limitations.

In light of the paper, this sample's time point label describes: week 23, last vaccination. A 20-mer mutant IDH1 peptide at 300 micrograms in Montanide made up each vaccine dose, which was injected subcutaneously together with topical imiquimod. The donors had newly diagnosed IDH1-mutant astrocytomas of WHO grade 3 or 4 that showed loss of nuclear ATRX. The samples were drawn from NOA16, a multicentre, single-arm, open-label phase I trial in Germany that tested a mutant IDH1 peptide vaccine in humans for the first time. Genomic DNA for TCRB sequencing was isolated from EDTA blood with the DNeasy Blood and Tissue Kit. Library generation was performed with the immunoSEQ multiplex PCR assay. The hsTCRB Kit was used according to the manufacturer's protocol to amplify rearranged TCR beta chain sequences. TCRB libraries were sequenced on an Illumina MiSeq. The authors processed their data as follows. The proprietary platform of the kit vendor was used for demultiplexing, trimming and gene mapping. TCRdb holds this immuneACCESS table with in-frame rearrangements only. Some clones are missing; in checked studies, unresolved V genes explain under half, and the rest has no known cause. Clone size and the V and J calls come from that table; the DNA yielded D and trimming. Recorded for this sample are about 81,000 clones; 85% of them occurred a single time. About 2.2% of the sample lies in the top ten.

Deletion took 4 bases off V and 0 bases off J, with a span of 4 bases between the germline ends. The germline V gene specifies SGHDN as CDR1 and FVKESK as CDR2. From cysteine to phenylalanine, the CDR3 is 13 amino acids long. The read is trimmed to its CDR3 DNA, 39 bases read in frame from base 1. A word on this clone: Its antigen is unknown. No much larger clone exists at a distance of one base, and base qualities are not known.

The chain was built from TRBV14 and TRBJ1-3; no confident D gene assignment can be made. This receptor was obtained from a young man with glioma. Some clones in this sample may be carry-over from other donors' samples. This material consisted of PBMCs, taken from a glioma patient whose treatment included an IDH1 peptide vaccine. The CDR3 has the sequence CASSLPSGNTIYF. The DNA sequence is as follows: TGTGCCAGCAGCCTCCCCTCTGGAAACACCATATATTTT.